These T cell receptor beta chains were read from a single sample in a study of glioma-infiltrating T cells after dendritic cell vaccination. Only in-frame clones appear in the TCRdb table, and some are missing; sequencing was by immunoSEQ multiplex PCR. This table holds about 50,000 clones, about 85% found once. Sequenced here: blood, sampled before dendritic cell vaccination. These receptor sequences come from a human donor with glioblastoma. CDR3s include the opening cysteine and the closing phenylalanine or tryptophan. Fields, in order: J gene, V gene, D gene, clone size, CDR3 DNA, CDR3 protein. The D gene is left open where the match is weak. Rows give clone size only sometimes, using once, few, many, or a class for an expanded clone.

TRBJ1-5	TRBV7-2	TRBD1	-	TGTGCCAGCAGCTTAGAAATAAGGACAGGGGGAGGACAGCCCCAGCATTTT	CASSLEIRTGGGQPQHF
TRBJ2-7	TRBV6-1	TRBD2	once	TGTGCCAGCAGACCCGTGGAGCGGGATTCCCTGAACTTC	CASRPVERDSLNF
TRBJ2-3	TRBV6-6	-	-	TGTGCCAGCAGTTACATCGGGGATACGCAGTATTTT	CASSYIGDTQYF
TRBJ2-7	TRBV29-1	-	-	TGCAGCGTTGGTCCCACAGCCTACGAGCAGTACTTC	CSVGPTAYEQYF
TRBJ2-7	TRBV14	TRBD1	once	TGTGCCAGCAGCCCACGAGACAGGGGGGCCGAGCAGTACTTC	CASSPRDRGAEQYF
TRBJ1-5	TRBV18	TRBD1	once	TGTGCCAGCTCACCGCAGGGGGGTCGAAGCAATCAGCCCCAGCATTTT	CASSPQGGRSNQPQHF
TRBJ2-3	TRBV5-1	TRBD2	-	TGCGCCAGCAGCTTGGTGACTAGCGGGGATACGCAGTATTTT	CASSLVTSGDTQYF
TRBJ1-1	TRBV19	-	-	TGTGCCAGTAGTAGCAGGGCCCTTCGTGAAGCTTTCTTT	CASSSRALREAFF
TRBJ2-1	TRBV19	TRBD1	-	TGTGCCAGTACAACAGGGGGCTTGTCCTACAATGAGCAGTTCTTC	CASTTGGLSYNEQFF
TRBJ2-3	TRBV9	TRBD2	-	TGTGCCAGCAGCGTACTACGGGGGGGCCGGGATACGCAGTATTTT	CASSVLRGGRDTQYF
TRBJ2-1	TRBV11-2	-	-	TGTGCCAGCAGGGCCGGGGGGCGGAATGAGCAGTTCTTC	CASRAGGRNEQFF
TRBJ2-1	TRBV2	TRBD2	-	TGTGCCAGCAGTCTACTAGCGATCAATGAGCAGTTCTTC	CASSLLAINEQFF
TRBJ1-1	TRBV19	TRBD1	-	TGTGCCAGTAGTATAGGTACCGGGACAGTAAACACTGAAGCTTTCTTT	CASSIGTGTVNTEAFF
TRBJ2-4	TRBV11-1	TRBD1	-	TGTGCCAGCAGCCCGACGACAGGGAATCTAGCCAAAAACATTCAGTACTTC	CASSPTTGNLAKNIQYF
TRBJ2-7	TRBV19	TRBD1	-	TGTGCCAGTACCCTGAGGGACAGCAGCTCCTACGAGCAGTACTTC	CASTLRDSSSYEQYF
TRBJ1-1	TRBV30	TRBD1	-	TGTGCCTGGGGGGACAGGAACACTGAAGCTTTCTTT	CAWGDRNTEAFF